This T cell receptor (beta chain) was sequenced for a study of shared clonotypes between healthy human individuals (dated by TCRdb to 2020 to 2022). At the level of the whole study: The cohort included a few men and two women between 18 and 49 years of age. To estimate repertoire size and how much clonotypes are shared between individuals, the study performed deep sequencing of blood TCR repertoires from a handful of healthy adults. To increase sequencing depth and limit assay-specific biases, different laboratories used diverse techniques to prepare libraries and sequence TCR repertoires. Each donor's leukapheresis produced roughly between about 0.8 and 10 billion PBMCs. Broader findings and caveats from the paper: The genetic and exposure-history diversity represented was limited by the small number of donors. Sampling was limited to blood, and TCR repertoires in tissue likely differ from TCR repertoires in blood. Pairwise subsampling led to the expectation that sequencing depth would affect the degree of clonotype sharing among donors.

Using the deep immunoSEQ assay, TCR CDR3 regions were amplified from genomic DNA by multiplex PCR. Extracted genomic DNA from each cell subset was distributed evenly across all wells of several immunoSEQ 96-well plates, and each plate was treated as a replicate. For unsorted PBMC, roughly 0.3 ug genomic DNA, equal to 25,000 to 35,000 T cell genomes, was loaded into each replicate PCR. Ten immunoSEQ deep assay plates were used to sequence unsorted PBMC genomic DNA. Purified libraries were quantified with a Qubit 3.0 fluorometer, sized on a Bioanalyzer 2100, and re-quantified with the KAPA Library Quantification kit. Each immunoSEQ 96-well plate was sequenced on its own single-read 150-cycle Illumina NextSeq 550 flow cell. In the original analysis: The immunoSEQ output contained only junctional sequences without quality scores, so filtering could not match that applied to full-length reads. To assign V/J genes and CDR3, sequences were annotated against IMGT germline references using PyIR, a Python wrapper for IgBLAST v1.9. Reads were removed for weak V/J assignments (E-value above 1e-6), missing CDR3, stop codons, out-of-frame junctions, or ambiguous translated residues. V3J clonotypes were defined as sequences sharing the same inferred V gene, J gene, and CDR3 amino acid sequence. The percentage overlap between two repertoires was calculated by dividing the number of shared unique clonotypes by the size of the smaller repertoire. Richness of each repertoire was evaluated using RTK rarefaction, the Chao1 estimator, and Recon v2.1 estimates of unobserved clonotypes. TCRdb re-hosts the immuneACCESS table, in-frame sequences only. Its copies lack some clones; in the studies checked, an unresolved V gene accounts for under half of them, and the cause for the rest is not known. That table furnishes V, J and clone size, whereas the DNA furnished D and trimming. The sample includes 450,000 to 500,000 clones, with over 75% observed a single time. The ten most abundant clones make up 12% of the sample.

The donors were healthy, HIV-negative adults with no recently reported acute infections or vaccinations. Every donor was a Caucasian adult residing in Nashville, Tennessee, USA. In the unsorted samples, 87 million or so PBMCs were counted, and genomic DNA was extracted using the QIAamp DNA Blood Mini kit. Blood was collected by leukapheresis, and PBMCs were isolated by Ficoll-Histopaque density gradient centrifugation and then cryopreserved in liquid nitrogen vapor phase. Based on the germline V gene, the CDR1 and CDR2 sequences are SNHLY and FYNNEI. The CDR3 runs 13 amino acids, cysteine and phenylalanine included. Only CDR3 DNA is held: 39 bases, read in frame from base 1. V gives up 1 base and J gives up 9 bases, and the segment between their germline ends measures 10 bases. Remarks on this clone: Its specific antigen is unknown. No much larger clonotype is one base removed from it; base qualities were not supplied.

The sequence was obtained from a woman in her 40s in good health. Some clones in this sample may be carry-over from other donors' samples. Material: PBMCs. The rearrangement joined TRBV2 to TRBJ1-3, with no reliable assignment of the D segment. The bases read TGTGCCAGCAGTGAAGGGCAGCCGGCCACCATATATTTT. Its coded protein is CASSEGQPATIYF.